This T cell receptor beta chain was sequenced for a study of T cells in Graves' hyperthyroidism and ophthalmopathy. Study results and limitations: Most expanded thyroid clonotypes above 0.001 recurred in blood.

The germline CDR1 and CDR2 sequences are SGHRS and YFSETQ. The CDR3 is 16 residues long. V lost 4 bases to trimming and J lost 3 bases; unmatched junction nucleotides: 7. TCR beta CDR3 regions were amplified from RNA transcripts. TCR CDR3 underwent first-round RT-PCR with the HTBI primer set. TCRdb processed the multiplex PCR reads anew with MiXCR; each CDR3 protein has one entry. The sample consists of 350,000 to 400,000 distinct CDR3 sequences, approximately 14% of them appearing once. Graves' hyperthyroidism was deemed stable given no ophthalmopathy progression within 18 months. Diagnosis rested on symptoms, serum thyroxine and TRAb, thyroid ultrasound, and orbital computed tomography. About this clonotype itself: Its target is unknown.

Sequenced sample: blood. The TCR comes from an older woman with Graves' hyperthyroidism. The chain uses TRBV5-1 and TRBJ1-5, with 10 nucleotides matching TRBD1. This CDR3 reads CASSVDRGFNNQPQHF. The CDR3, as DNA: TGCGCCAGCAGCGTGGACAGGGGGTTTAACAATCAGCCCCAGCATTTT.